This TCR beta chain stems from a study of cytomegalovirus exposure and HLA in healthy donors. PCR used 60 Vbeta primers and 13 Jbeta primers. The assay was immunoSEQ multiplex PCR, and TCRdb's table has in-frame clones only and misses some. This sample has about 83,000 clones; 70% to 75% occur once, and the top ten carry 4% to 5%. As concerns this clone: Its antigen is still unknown.

Overall study results and limits: Researchers had no immune exposure information except CMV serostatus available. Fewer N-insertions than the approximately 610-donor mean were reportedly shown by an Asian-associated ancestry cluster in a later analysis.

The receptor was derived from a man aged 55 to 70 in good health and CMV-seronegative. What was sequenced was PBMCs.

The CDR3 nucleotides are TGTGCCAGCAGCTTAAGGCAGGGAAACACTGAAGCTTTCTTT. Its protein product is CASSLRQGNTEAFF. J is TRBJ1-1 and V is TRBV11-1; D possibly corresponds to TRBD1 (5 bases). The CDR3 has 14 residues. Germline V lookup: CDR1 SGHAT, CDR2 FQDESV (reference sequence). Deletions cut 2 bases from V and 2 bases from J, with 9 bases between.